A selection of T cell receptor beta chains follows, all from one sample in a study of blood T cells in healthy people across ages. TCRdb re-analysed the 5' RACE reads in MiXCR, keeping a single row per CDR3 protein. In the table there are some 1.8 million distinct CDR3 sequences, more than 35% of which are singletons. Sequenced input: blood. These TCRs come from a human donor in good health. The CDR3 runs from the conserved cysteine through the conserved F or W. The order of the fields is CDR3 length, D gene, clone size, V gene, J gene, CDR3 protein, CDR3 DNA. D genes are given only for firm matches. Expanded clones get a size class; other rows say once, few or many, or leave the size out.

length: 15
D: TRBD1
size: .
V: TRBV7-2
J: TRBJ2-7
CDR3: CASSFRTGGLNEQYF
DNA: TGTGCCAGCAGCTTCCGGACAGGGGGCTTAAACGAGCAGTACTTC

length: 15
D: .
size: few
V: TRBV6-2/TRBV6-3
J: TRBJ2-7
CDR3: CASSPFPRSLYEQYF
DNA: TGTGCCAGCAGTCCCTTTCCTAGATCTCTCTACGAGCAGTACTTC

length: 15
D: TRBD1
size: few
V: TRBV9
J: TRBJ2-3
CDR3: CASSADRGWADTQYF
DNA: TGTGCCAGCAGCGCAGACAGGGGATGGGCAGATACGCAGTATTTT

length: 16
D: .
size: .
V: TRBV6-5
J: TRBJ1-2
CDR3: CASSYGGDGGGYGYTF
DNA: TGTGCCAGCAGTTATGGTGGTGACGGGGGGGGCTATGGCTACACCTTC

length: 13
D: .
size: few
V: TRBV29-1
J: TRBJ1-2
CDR3: CSVDSVQNFAYTF
DNA: TGCAGCGTTGATTCGGTTCAAAACTTCGCCTACACCTTC

length: 16
D: .
size: few
V: TRBV7-3
J: TRBJ1-6
CDR3: CASSLTGGSLNSPLHF
DNA: TGTGCCAGCAGCTTAACTGGAGGGAGCCTTAATTCACCCCTCCACTTT

length: 14
D: .
size: .
V: TRBV18
J: TRBJ2-3
CDR3: CASSPPGQKDTQYF
DNA: TGTGCCAGCTCACCGCCTGGACAGAAGGATACGCAGTATTTT

length: 15
D: .
size: once
V: TRBV11-2
J: TRBJ1-1
CDR3: CASSLHVGGSTEAFF
DNA: TGTGCCAGCAGCTTACATGTTGGCGGGAGCACTGAAGCTTTCTTT

length: 14
D: .
size: many
V: TRBV7-9
J: TRBJ2-7
CDR3: CASSLGQGFHEQYF
DNA: TGTGCCAGCAGCTTAGGGCAGGGGTTCCACGAGCAGTACTTC

length: 13
D: .
size: few
V: TRBV24-1
J: TRBJ1-1
CDR3: CATSDFGQDEAFF
DNA: TGTGCCACCAGTGATTTCGGGCAGGATGAAGCTTTCTTT

length: 13
D: .
size: .
V: TRBV12-3/TRBV12-4
J: TRBJ1-1
CDR3: CASSWVLGAEAFF
DNA: TGTGCCAGCAGTTGGGTTCTCGGGGCTGAAGCTTTCTTT

length: 15
D: TRBD2
size: .
V: TRBV7-9
J: TRBJ2-1
CDR3: CASNDGPAGGHEQFF
DNA: TGTGCCAGCAACGATGGACCCGCGGGGGGCCATGAGCAGTTCTTC

length: 13
D: TRBD1
size: many
V: TRBV20-1
J: TRBJ2-7
CDR3: CSATGTGSYEQYF
DNA: TGCAGTGCAACCGGGACAGGGAGTTACGAGCAGTACTTC

length: 15
D: TRBD2
size: few
V: TRBV6-1
J: TRBJ2-5
CDR3: CASSAGSGGGETQYF
DNA: TGTGCCAGCAGTGCCGGTAGCGGGGGCGGAGAGACCCAGTACTTC

length: 15
D: TRBD1
size: .
V: TRBV7-2
J: TRBJ1-2
CDR3: CASSLVQGELNGYTF
DNA: TGTGCCAGCAGCTTAGTTCAGGGGGAGCTTAATGGCTACACCTTC

length: 14
D: TRBD2
size: few
V: TRBV20-1
J: TRBJ2-1
CDR3: CSARFPAGGYEQFF
DNA: TGCAGTGCTAGGTTCCCAGCGGGGGGCTATGAGCAGTTCTTC

length: 15
D: .
size: .
V: TRBV7-2
J: TRBJ1-2
CDR3: CASSPGQALRYGYTF
DNA: TGTGCCAGCAGCCCAGGCCAGGCCTTGAGGTATGGCTACACCTTC

length: 12
D: .
size: few
V: TRBV5-6
J: TRBJ1-2
CDR3: CASSTMSPGYTF
DNA: TGTGCCAGCAGCACGATGAGCCCTGGCTACACCTTC

length: 15
D: .
size: .
V: TRBV7-9
J: TRBJ2-1
CDR3: CASSQEDRPYNEQFF
DNA: TGTGCCAGCAGCCAAGAAGACAGGCCCTACAATGAGCAGTTCTTC

length: 14
D: .
size: .
V: TRBV7-2
J: TRBJ2-3
CDR3: CASSFWGNTDTQYF
DNA: TGTGCCAGCAGCTTTTGGGGGAACACAGATACGCAGTATTTT

length: 12
D: .
size: .
V: TRBV28
J: TRBJ1-2
CDR3: CASSLGDAGYTF
DNA: TGTGCCAGCAGTTTAGGGGACGCAGGCTACACCTTC

length: 13
D: .
size: few
V: TRBV10-3
J: TRBJ2-7
CDR3: CASHAGRSYEQYF
DNA: TGTGCCTCCCATGCGGGGCGCTCCTACGAGCAGTACTTC

length: 15
D: .
size: once
V: TRBV20-1
J: TRBJ1-2
CDR3: CSAGHLGTGNYGYTF
DNA: TGCAGTGCTGGTCATCTCGGGACTGGCAACTATGGCTACACCTTC

length: 15
D: .
size: few
V: TRBV5-6
J: TRBJ2-7
CDR3: CASSLEKSDLYEQYF
DNA: TGTGCCAGCAGCTTGGAGAAAAGCGATCTCTACGAGCAGTACTTC

length: 13
D: .
size: few
V: TRBV27
J: TRBJ1-2
CDR3: CASGRPGNYGYTF
DNA: TGTGCCAGCGGACGTCCGGGGAACTATGGCTACACCTTC

length: 15
D: TRBD2
size: .
V: TRBV11-2
J: TRBJ2-3
CDR3: CASSPGLAHTDTQYF
DNA: TGTGCCAGCAGCCCCGGACTAGCTCACACAGATACGCAGTATTTT

length: 17
D: TRBD2
size: .
V: TRBV7-9
J: TRBJ2-1
CDR3: CASSFGIAGTRYNEQFF
DNA: TGTGCCAGCAGCTTCGGGATAGCGGGGACCCGATACAATGAGCAGTTCTTC

length: 15
D: TRBD1
size: few
V: TRBV5-6
J: TRBJ1-2
CDR3: CASSSDRGVGHGYTF
DNA: TGTGCCAGCAGCTCCGACAGGGGCGTCGGGCATGGCTACACCTTC

length: 14
D: .
size: few
V: TRBV7-9
J: TRBJ1-4
CDR3: CASSLLPSNEKLFF
DNA: TGTGCCAGCAGTCTCCTCCCCTCTAATGAAAAACTGTTTTTT

length: 15
D: TRBD1
size: many
V: TRBV7-9
J: TRBJ2-1
CDR3: CASQSQGGAFNEQFF
DNA: TGTGCCAGCCAAAGCCAAGGGGGCGCTTTTAATGAGCAGTTCTTC

length: 14
D: .
size: .
V: TRBV20-1
J: TRBJ2-7
CDR3: CSARVPRGADEQYF
DNA: TGCAGTGCTAGAGTACCCAGGGGGGCCGACGAGCAGTACTTC

length: 15
D: TRBD1
size: .
V: TRBV6-2/TRBV6-3
J: TRBJ1-2
CDR3: CASSYKAQGVDGYTF
DNA: TGTGCCAGCAGTTACAAGGCACAGGGGGTAGACGGCTACACCTTC

length: 14
D: .
size: .
V: TRBV7-8
J: TRBJ2-3
CDR3: CASSLVFGADTQYF
DNA: TGTGCCAGCAGCTTAGTATTTGGTGCAGATACGCAGTATTTT

length: 14
D: .
size: few
V: TRBV7-2
J: TRBJ2-5
CDR3: CASSHFGGLETQYF
DNA: TGTGCCAGCAGCCACTTTGGGGGCCTGGAGACCCAGTACTTC

length: 14
D: TRBD1
size: .
V: TRBV20-1
J: TRBJ2-7
CDR3: CSAGDRVHPYEQYF
DNA: TGCAGTGCGGGCGACAGGGTTCACCCCTACGAGCAGTACTTC

length: 16
D: .
size: few
V: TRBV4-3
J: TRBJ2-7
CDR3: CASSHPRKGRVDEQYF
DNA: TGCGCCAGCAGCCACCCGAGGAAGGGTAGGGTTGACGAGCAGTACTTC

length: 13
D: .
size: .
V: TRBV12-3/TRBV12-4
J: TRBJ2-5
CDR3: CASSLIRTETQYF
DNA: TGTGCCAGCAGTTTAATCAGGACGGAGACCCAGTACTTC

length: 16
D: TRBD1
size: .
V: TRBV7-3
J: TRBJ1-1
CDR3: CASSVTGTGVGTEAFF
DNA: TGTGCCAGCAGCGTAACCGGGACAGGGGTGGGCACTGAAGCTTTCTTT

length: 16
D: TRBD1
size: .
V: TRBV7-2
J: TRBJ2-1
CDR3: CASSPWPGQGYNEQFF
DNA: TGTGCCAGCAGCCCCTGGCCGGGACAGGGGTACAATGAGCAGTTCTTC

length: 16
D: TRBD2
size: .
V: TRBV7-2
J: TRBJ2-1
CDR3: CASSPGLAGGINEQFF
DNA: TGTGCCAGCAGCCCGGGACTAGCGGGGGGTATCAATGAGCAGTTCTTC

length: 16
D: TRBD1
size: .
V: TRBV6-2/TRBV6-3
J: TRBJ2-5
CDR3: CASSGGPGQGARERYF
DNA: TGTGCCAGCAGTGGCGGACCGGGACAGGGAGCGAGGGAGCGGTACTTC

length: 20
D: .
size: .
V: TRBV20-1
J: TRBJ1-2
CDR3: CSAPVPIRNALPSGNYGYTF
DNA: TGCAGTGCTCCGGTCCCGATTCGGAACGCGCTCCCAAGTGGTAACTATGGCTACACCTTC